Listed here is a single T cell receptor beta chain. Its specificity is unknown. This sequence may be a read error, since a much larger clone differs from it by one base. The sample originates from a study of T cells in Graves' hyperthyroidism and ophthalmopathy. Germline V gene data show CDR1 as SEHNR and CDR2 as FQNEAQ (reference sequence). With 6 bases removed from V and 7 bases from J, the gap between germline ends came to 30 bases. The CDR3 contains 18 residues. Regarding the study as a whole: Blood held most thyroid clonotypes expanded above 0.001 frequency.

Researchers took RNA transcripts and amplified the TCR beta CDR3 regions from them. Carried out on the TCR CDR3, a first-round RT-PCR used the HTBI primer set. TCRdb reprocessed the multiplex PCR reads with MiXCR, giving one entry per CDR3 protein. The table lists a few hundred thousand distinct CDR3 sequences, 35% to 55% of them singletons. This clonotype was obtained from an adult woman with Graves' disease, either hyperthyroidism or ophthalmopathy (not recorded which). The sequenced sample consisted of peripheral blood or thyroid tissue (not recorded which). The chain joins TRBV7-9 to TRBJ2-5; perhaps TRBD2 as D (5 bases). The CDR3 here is CASSARQPRTARRGTQYF. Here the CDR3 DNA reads TGTGCCAGCAGTGCCCGCCAGCCCCGGACGGCCCGACGGGGGACCCAGTACTTC.